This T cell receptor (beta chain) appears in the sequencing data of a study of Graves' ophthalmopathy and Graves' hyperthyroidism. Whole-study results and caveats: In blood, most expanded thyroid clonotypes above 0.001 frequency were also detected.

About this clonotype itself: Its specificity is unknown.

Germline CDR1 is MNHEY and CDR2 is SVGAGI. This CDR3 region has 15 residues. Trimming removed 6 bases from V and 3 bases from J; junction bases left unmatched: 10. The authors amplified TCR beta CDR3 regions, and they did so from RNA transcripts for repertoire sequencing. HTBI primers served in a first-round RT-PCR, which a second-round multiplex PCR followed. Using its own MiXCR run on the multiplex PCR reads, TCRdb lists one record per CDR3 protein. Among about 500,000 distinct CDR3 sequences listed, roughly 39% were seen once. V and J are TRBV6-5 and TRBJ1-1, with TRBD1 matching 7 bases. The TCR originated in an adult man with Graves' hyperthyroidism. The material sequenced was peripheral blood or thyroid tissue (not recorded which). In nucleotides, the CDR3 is TGTGCCAGCAGATCCCGACAGGGTCGCGACACTGAAGCTTTCTTT. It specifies CASRSRQGRDTEAFF.